These 25 T cell receptor beta chains came from one sample sequenced in a study of identical twins. TCRdb itself ran the 5' RACE reads through MiXCR, one entry per CDR3 protein. Of around 480,000 distinct CDR3 sequences listed, over 11% were seen once; the top ten hold 0.95% to 1%. These data are also associated with another study on yellow fever vaccine responses in identical twins.

The sequenced material came from CD4+ T cells sorted from blood. Source of these receptors: a woman between 18 and 30 years old in good health.

This clonotype was counted between two and nine times. The chain carries TRBV29-1 and TRBJ2-1; 10 bases align to TRBD2. CDR1 is SQVTM and CDR2 is ANQGSEA in the germline V gene. There are 15 residues in the CDR3. Unmatched junction bases numbered 4, after V lost 3 bases and J lost 2 bases. CDR3 sequence (DNA): TGCAGCGTTGAGCCTCTAGCGGGGGCCTACAATGAGCAGTTCTTC. It specifies CSVEPLAGAYNEQFF.

A few counts support this clonotype. The chain employs TRBV20-1 and TRBJ2-7; perhaps TRBD2 as D (5 bases). Trimming removed 3 bases from V and 2 bases from J, with 11 bases in between. Germline values: CDR1 DFQATT, CDR2 SNEGSKA (reference sequence). CDR3 length: 13 amino acids. The CDR3 DNA sequence: TGCAGTGCTAGCGGGATTACCACCTACGAGCAGTACTTC. Protein: CSASGITTYEQYF.

The chain is built from TRBV10-3 and TRBJ2-3, with 7 bases aligning to TRBD1. Germline CDR1 and CDR2: ENHRY and SYGVKD. The ends lost 4 bases at V and 1 base at J; junction bases unmatched: 8. CDR3 size: 16 residues. The chain's CDR3 is CAISGGSTGGTDTQYF. CDR3 bases: TGTGCCATCAGTGGCGGCAGTACAGGGGGCACAGATACGCAGTATTTT.

The chain has TRBV7-9 and TRBJ1-5; tentatively, D is TRBD1 (5 bases). Germline CDR1 SEHNR, CDR2 FQNEAQ (reference sequence). V lost 5 bases and J lost 7, with 12 bases in between. The CDR3 is made up of 13 amino acids. Written as DNA, the CDR3 is TGTGCCAGCAGCCCCCGGTGGGGGCAGCCCCAGCATTTT. Amino acid sequence: CASSPRWGQPQHF.

This clonotype was seen more than once but under ten times. V is TRBV11-2 and J is TRBJ2-1, with D possibly TRBD1 on 5 matching bases. Trimming cost V 6 bases and J 6 bases, with 21 bases left between them. CDR1 is SGHAT, CDR2 FQNNGV, per germline. The CDR3 length is 16 residues. CDR3 nucleotides: TGTGCCAGCAGTTCACGATCGGTTTTAGGGGTCAATGAGCAGTTCTTC. Amino acid sequence: CASSSRSVLGVNEQFF.

The sample holds one count of this clonotype. This rearrangement joins TRBV6-5 to TRBJ2-7; D assignment may be TRBD1 or TRBD2 (5 bases each). Germline V lookup: CDR1 MNHEY, CDR2 SVGAGI. The CDR3 consists of 16 residues. V shed 2 bases and J shed 3 bases, with 17 bases lying between them. Written as DNA, the CDR3 is TGTGCCAGCAGTTACCACGCCGGGGCCAACATCTACGAGCAGTACTTC. Protein sequence: CASSYHAGANIYEQYF.

Only a few counts were recorded for this clonotype. This chain connects TRBV28 to TRBJ2-7; 7 bases agree with TRBD2. Trimming took 0 bases from V and 0 from J; bases not matched to a gene: 11. The length of the CDR3 is 18 residues. In germline, CDR1 is MDHEN, CDR2 SYDVKM. CDR3 nucleotides: TGTGCCAGCAGTTTATGGTCCGGGTTGGGCGGGAGCTCCTACGAGCAGTACTTC. It encodes CASSLWSGLGGSSYEQYF.

This chain joins TRBV21-1 and TRBJ2-7; the D call TRBD2 from the table was never checked on the DNA. TRBV21-1 is deemed a pseudogene. This CDR3 region has 15 residues. DNA of the CDR3: TGTGCCAGCAGCAAAGATTATAGGAGGAGGTACGAGCAGTACTTC. Translation: CASSKDYRRRYEQYF.

The gene calls are TRBV3-1 and TRBJ1-4, with 8 bases aligning to TRBD1. Germline-derived CDR1 and CDR2 are LGHDT and YNNKEL (reference sequence). V lost 2 bases to trimming and J lost 6 bases; unmatched junction nucleotides: 5. The CDR3 has 15 residues. This CDR3 is CASSQLDREDEKLFF. The DNA for the CDR3 is TGTGCCAGCAGCCAACTGGACAGGGAGGATGAAAAACTGTTTTTT.

The chain employs TRBV19 and TRBJ2-2; D perhaps matches TRBD1 (5 bases). The CDR3 length is 16 residues. Trimming stripped 2 bases from V and 8 bases from J, with 18 bases between. Germline V lookup: CDR1 LNHDA, CDR2 SQIVND (reference sequence). The CDR3 protein is CASSILLGQGSGELFF. The CDR3 bases are TGTGCCAGTAGTATATTGCTGGGGCAGGGATCTGGGGAGCTGTTTTTT.

This chain connects TRBV7-2 to TRBJ2-1; 7 bases map to TRBD2. The CDR3 consists of 16 residues. V trimming: 5 bases; J trimming: 0 bases; junction bases outside the gene matches: 7. Germline V gives CDR1 SGHTA, CDR2 FQGNSA. The CDR3 is CASSGRGGGSYNEQFF. CDR3 coding DNA: TGTGCCAGCAGCGGACGAGGCGGGGGCTCCTACAATGAGCAGTTCTTC.

CDR3 DNA sequence: TGTGCCAGCTCACCCGTAGATGGGAGCTCCTACGAGCAGTACTTC. Translating gives CASSPVDGSSYEQYF. V usage is TRBV18 and J usage is TRBJ2-7; D may be TRBD2 (5 bases). The V gene lost 3 bases and the J gene lost 0 bases, with 12 bases spanning the gap. Germline V gene sequence: CDR1 KGHSH, CDR2 LQKENI. The CDR3 runs to 15 residues.

This chain joins TRBV7-2 and TRBJ2-3; D is perhaps TRBD2 (6 bases). Trimming shortened V by 2 bases and J by 1 base, and 10 bases separated the two germline ends. CDR3 length equals 15 residues. Germline loops: CDR1 SGHTA, CDR2 FQGNSA. The chain's CDR3 is CASSLPGDGTDTQYF. The CDR3 DNA is TGTGCCAGCAGCTTACCGGGAGACGGCACAGATACGCAGTATTTT.

This clonotype occurred a few times. This chain connects TRBV18 to TRBJ2-7; D not certain. V was shortened by 3 bases and J by 0 bases, with 9 bases between the two germline ends. The germline V gene encodes CDR1 KGHSH and CDR2 LQKENI. The CDR3 is 14 amino acids. In DNA form, the CDR3 reads TGTGCCAGCTCACCGGAGTCGGTCTCCTACGAGCAGTACTTC. Translated, it gives CASSPESVSYEQYF. Combining the CDR3 with reference TRBV18 and TRBJ2-7 gives the whole variable domain NAGVMQNPRHLVRRRGQEARLRCSPMKGHSHVYWYRQLPEEGLKFMVYLQKENIIDESGMPKERFSAEFPKEGPSILRIQQVVRGDSAAYFCASSPESVSYEQYFGPGTRLTVT.

The table lists this clonotype with many counts. This chain connects TRBV5-1 to TRBJ2-5; the D gene is possibly TRBD2 (6 bases). The CDR3 is 15 amino acids. The V end lost 1 base, the J end lost 1 base, and 11 bases lay between the germline ends. Germline CDR1 SGHRS, CDR2 YFSETQ. The CDR3 region has the DNA TGCGCCAGCAGCTTGATGCTGGGAGGCCAAGAGACCCAGTACTTC. It yields the protein CASSLMLGGQETQYF.

The chain couples TRBV7-9 to TRBJ2-1; D is undetermined. V shed 7 bases and J shed 4 bases, with 11 bases lying between them. The CDR3 spans 13 residues. Germline V gene sequence: CDR1 SEHNR, CDR2 FQNEAQ (reference sequence). This chain's CDR3 is CASKHEQYNEQFF. In DNA form, the CDR3 reads TGTGCCAGCAAACACGAACAGTACAATGAGCAGTTCTTC.

In regard to this clonotype: The CDR3 ends on some other residue instead of the conserved phenylalanine or tryptophan, so this is likely a read error. The chain links TRBV12-3 or TRBV12-4 to TRBJ2-2, with D perhaps TRBD1 (6 bases). The CDR3 runs to 14 residues. Trimming removed 5 bases from V and 5 bases from J, with 12 bases in between. CDR3 sequence reads: CASSRQVGTGELFY. The DNA of the CDR3 is TGTGCCAGCAGTCGACAGGTGGGGACCGGGGAGCTGTTTTAT.

Ten or more counts support this clonotype. The chain carries TRBV5-1 and TRBJ1-4, with D possibly TRBD1 on 6 matching bases. The CDR3 has 15 amino acids. Germline V gene lookup returns CDR1 SGHRS and CDR2 YFSETQ. Trimming left V 2 bases short and J 2 bases short, with 10 bases between. CDR3 in amino acids: CASSFQGMTNEKLFF. CDR3 sequence (DNA): TGCGCCAGCAGCTTTCAGGGGATGACTAATGAAAAACTGTTTTTT.

The gene calls are TRBV4-3 and TRBJ2-3, with 8 bases identical to TRBD1. V dropped 3 bases and J dropped 2; count of bases not matched to a gene: 10. The CDR3 has 17 residues. CDR1 and CDR2 (germline): LGHNA, YSLEER. CDR3 in amino acids: CASSHISGGKNTDTQYF. The DNA of the CDR3 is TGCGCCAGCAGCCACATATCAGGGGGCAAAAACACAGATACGCAGTATTTT.

The gene calls are TRBV7-2 and TRBJ2-7; 11 nucleotides align to TRBD2. This CDR3 is 17 amino acids long. Germline V gives CDR1 SGHTA, CDR2 FQGNSA. J lost 0 bases, V lost 2 bases, and 6 bases had no gene match. CDR3 sequence: CASSLNSGRVYSYEQYF. The CDR3 DNA sequence: TGTGCCAGCAGCTTAAATAGCGGGAGGGTTTACTCCTACGAGCAGTACTTC.

This clonotype was counted ten times or more. This chain links TRBV3-1 with TRBJ2-2, with D possibly being TRBD1 (6 bases). CDR3 length: 14 residues. V was cut by 4 bases and J by 7 bases, with 13 bases left in between. Germline CDR1 reads LGHDT; CDR2 reads YNNKEL (reference sequence). CDR3 protein: CASSRYREVGELFF. The DNA for the CDR3 is TGTGCCAGCAGCCGTTACAGGGAAGTCGGGGAGCTGTTTTTT.

This clonotype was observed at least ten times. The chain employs TRBV29-1 and TRBJ1-4, with D tentatively TRBD1 (5 bases). Trimming stripped 4 bases from V and 6 bases from J, with 9 bases between. Germline V gene sequence: CDR1 SQVTM, CDR2 ANQGSEA. This CDR3 is built from 12 residues. The CDR3 nucleotides are TGCAGCGTTGCTCAGGGAGATGAAAAACTGTTTTTT. This gives the protein CSVAQGDEKLFF.

V is TRBV5-1 and J is TRBJ1-2, with D maybe TRBD1 (5 bases). The germline V gene has CDR1 SGHRS and CDR2 YFSETQ. V was pared by 4 bases and J by 2 bases, with 15 bases between. The CDR3 sequence is 15 residues long. CDR3: CASSNRPAGNYGYTF. CDR3 in DNA: TGCGCCAGCAGCAACCGCCCTGCAGGGAACTATGGCTACACCTTC.

This clonotype turned up a few times. This chain connects TRBV25-1 to TRBJ2-5; possibly TRBD1 or TRBD2 for D (5 bases each). The V end was cut by 4 bases, the J end by 7 bases, with 28 bases between. Germline CDR1 reads MGHDK; CDR2 reads SYGVNS. The CDR3 is 18 residues long. CDR3 residues: CASSAKRRDRRAYWTQYF. Here the CDR3 DNA reads TGTGCCAGCAGTGCCAAACGCCGGGACCGACGAGCTTATTGGACCCAGTACTTC.

There are many counts of this clonotype. V and J are TRBV20-1 and TRBJ2-4; D may match TRBD1 or TRBD2 (5 bases each). Trimming cost V 5 bases and J 0 bases, with 5 bases left between them. The CDR3 has 12 residues. Germline CDR1 is DFQATT and CDR2 is SNEGSKA (reference sequence). The CDR3 spells CSAGTAKNIQYF. DNA of the CDR3: TGCAGTGCTGGGACAGCCAAAAACATTCAGTACTTC.